This TCR beta chain came from a study of blood T cell repertoires in COVID-19. Germline V lookup: CDR1 MNHEY, CDR2 SMNVEV (reference sequence). Unmatched junction bases numbered 7, after V lost 6 bases and J lost 1 base. The CDR3 covers 16 residues. Data came from immunoSEQ multiplex PCR; TCRdb stores just in-frame clones and leaves some out. The sample yields roughly 190,000 clones, 76% seen once. The chain uses TRBV27 and TRBJ2-2; 8 bases align to TRBD1. The specimen sequenced was PBMCs or T cells enriched from blood (not recorded which). The clonotype was recovered from a woman aged 45-65 years with acute COVID-19. The CDR3 loop reads CASRLRQGMNTGELFF. The DNA of the CDR3 is TGTGCCAGCAGGCTGAGACAGGGGATGAACACCGGGGAGCTGTTTTTT.